This T cell receptor beta chain is from a study of blood T cell repertoires in COVID-19. For the study at large: COVID-19 samples, acute and convalescent, were from the United States, Italy and Spain. PBMCs, B-cell-depleted T cells, or T cells provided the cDNA or gDNA that made up the material.

Original processing methods: Reference gene primer amplification yielded estimated nucleated cell counts. The protocol was immunoSEQ multiplex PCR, while the TCRdb copy is restricted to in-frame clones and leaves out a portion. D and trimming were read from the DNA, whereas the V and J calls and clone size are those reported in that table. The repertoire has 300,000 to 350,000 clones, 75% to 95% of them found once; the top ten carry approximately 6.8%. Patients in Seattle were enrolled during active infection, then followed longitudinally. Only one count was recorded for this clone. This CDR3 is built from 16 residues. Germline-derived CDR1 and CDR2 are KGHSH and LQKENI. V gave up 5 bases and J gave up 5 bases; unmatched junction bases: 4.

The sequence was obtained from a woman aged 30 to 39 with COVID-19, enrolled during active disease. The sample comprised peripheral blood. The chain links TRBV18 to TRBJ2-2; 14 nucleotides match TRBD2. In DNA form, the CDR3 reads TGTGCCAGCTCATCGGGACTAGCGGGAGTAACCGGGGAGCTGTTTTTT. Its protein product is CASSSGLAGVTGELFF.